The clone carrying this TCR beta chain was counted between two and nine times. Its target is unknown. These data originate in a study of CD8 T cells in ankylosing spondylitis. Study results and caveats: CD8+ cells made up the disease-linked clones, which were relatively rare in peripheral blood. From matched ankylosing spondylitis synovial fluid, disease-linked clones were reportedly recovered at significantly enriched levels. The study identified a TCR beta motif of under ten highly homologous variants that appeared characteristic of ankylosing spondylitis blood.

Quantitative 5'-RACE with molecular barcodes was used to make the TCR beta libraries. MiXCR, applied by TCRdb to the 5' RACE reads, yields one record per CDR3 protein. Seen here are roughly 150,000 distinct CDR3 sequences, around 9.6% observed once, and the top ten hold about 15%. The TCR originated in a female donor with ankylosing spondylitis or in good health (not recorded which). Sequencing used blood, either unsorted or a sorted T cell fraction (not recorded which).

CDR3 region: CAWSLNTGELFF. The CDR3 coding sequence is TGTGCCTGGAGCCTTAACACCGGGGAGCTGTTTTTT. The rearrangement joins TRBV30 to TRBJ2-2; D gene unclear. From germline, CDR1 is GTSNPN and CDR2 SVGIG (reference sequence). The CDR3 is 12 amino acids. The V end was cut by 3 bases, the J end by 2 bases, with 4 bases between.